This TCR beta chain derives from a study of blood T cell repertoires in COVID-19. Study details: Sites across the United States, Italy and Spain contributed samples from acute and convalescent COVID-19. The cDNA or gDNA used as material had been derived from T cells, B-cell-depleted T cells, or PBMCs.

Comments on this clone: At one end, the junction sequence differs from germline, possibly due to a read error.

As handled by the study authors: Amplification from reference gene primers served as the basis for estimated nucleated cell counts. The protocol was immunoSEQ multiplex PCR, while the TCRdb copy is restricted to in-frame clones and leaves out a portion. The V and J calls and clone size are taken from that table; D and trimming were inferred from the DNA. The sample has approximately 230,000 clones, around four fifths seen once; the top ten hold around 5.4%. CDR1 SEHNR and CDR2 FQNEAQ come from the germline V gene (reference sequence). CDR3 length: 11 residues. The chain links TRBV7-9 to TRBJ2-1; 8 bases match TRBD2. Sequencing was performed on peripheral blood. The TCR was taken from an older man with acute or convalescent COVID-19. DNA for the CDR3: TGTGCCAGCAGCCTGGGACTAGAGCCGTTCTTC. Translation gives CASSLGLEPFF. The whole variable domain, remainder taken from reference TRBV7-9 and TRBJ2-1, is DTGVSQNPRHKITKRGQNVTFRCDPISEHNRLYWYRQTLGQGPEFLTYFQNEAQLEKSRLLSDRFSAERPKGSFSTLEIQRTEQGDSAMYLCASSLGLEPFFGPGTRLTVL.